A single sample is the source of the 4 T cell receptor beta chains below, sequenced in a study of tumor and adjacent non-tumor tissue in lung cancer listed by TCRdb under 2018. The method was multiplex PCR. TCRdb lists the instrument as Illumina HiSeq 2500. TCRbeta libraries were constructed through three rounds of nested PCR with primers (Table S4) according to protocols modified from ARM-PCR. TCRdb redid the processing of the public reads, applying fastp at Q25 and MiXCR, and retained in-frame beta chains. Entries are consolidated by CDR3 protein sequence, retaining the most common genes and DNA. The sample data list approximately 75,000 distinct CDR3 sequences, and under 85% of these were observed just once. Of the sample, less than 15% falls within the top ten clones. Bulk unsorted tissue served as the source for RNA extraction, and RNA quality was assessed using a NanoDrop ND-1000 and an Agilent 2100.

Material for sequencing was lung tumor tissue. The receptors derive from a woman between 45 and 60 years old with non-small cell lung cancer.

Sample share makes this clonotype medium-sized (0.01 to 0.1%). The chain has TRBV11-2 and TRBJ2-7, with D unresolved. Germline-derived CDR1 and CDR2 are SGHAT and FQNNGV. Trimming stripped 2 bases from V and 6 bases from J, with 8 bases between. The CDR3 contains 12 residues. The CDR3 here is CASSLLGREQYF. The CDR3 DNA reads TGTGCCAGCAGCTTACTGGGTCGCGAGCAGTACTTC.

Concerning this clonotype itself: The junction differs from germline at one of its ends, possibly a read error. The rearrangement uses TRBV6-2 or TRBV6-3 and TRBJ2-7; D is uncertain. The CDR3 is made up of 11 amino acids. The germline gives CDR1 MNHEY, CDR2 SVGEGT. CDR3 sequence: CATSYGDERYF. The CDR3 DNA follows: TGTGCCACCAGTTACGGAGACGAGCGGTACTTC.

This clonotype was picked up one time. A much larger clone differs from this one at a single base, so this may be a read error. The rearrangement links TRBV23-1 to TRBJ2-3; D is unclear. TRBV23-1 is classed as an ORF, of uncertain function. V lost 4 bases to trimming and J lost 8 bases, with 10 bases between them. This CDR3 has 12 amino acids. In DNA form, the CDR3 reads TGCGCCAGCAGTCTCGCCCTGGGTACGCAGTATTTT. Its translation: CASSLALGTQYF.

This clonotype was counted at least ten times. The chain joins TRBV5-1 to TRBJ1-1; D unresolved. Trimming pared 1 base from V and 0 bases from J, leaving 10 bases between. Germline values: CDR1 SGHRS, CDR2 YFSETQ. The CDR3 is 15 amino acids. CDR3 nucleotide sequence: TGCGCCAGCAGCTTGCCTACGGCGATGAACACTGAAGCTTTCTTT. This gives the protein CASSLPTAMNTEAFF.